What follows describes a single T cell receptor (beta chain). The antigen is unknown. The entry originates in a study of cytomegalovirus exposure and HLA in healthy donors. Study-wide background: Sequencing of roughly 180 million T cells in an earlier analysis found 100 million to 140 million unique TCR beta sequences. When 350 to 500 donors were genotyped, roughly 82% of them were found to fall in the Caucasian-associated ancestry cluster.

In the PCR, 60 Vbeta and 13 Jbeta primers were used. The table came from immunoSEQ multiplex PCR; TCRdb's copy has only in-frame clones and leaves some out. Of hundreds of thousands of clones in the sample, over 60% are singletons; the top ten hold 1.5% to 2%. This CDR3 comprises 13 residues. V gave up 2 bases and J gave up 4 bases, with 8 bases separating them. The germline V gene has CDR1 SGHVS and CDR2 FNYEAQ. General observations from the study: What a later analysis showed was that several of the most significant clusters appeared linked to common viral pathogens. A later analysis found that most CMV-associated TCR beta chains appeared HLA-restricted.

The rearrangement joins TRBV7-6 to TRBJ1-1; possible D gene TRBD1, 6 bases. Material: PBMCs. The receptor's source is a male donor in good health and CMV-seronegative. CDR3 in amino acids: CASSLQGPTEAFF. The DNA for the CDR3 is TGTGCCAGCAGCTTACAGGGGCCCACTGAAGCTTTCTTT.